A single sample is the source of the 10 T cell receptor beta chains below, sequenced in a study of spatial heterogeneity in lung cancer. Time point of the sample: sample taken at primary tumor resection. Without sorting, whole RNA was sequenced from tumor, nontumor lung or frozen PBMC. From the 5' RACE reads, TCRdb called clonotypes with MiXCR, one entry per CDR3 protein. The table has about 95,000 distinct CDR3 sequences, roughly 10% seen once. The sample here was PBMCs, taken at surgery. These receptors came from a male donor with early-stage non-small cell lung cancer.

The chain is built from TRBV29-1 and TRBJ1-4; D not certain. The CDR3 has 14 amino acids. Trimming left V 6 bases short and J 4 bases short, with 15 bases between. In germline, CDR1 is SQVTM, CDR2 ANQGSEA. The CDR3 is CSVSRTVNNEKLFF. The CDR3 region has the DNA TGCAGCGTGTCTCGGACGGTTAATAATGAAAAACTGTTTTTT.

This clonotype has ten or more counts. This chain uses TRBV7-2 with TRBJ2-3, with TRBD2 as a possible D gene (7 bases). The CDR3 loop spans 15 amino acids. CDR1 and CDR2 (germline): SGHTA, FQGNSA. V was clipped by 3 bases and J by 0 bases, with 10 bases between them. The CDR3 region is CASSFRGASTDTQYF. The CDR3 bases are TGTGCCAGCAGCTTTCGGGGGGCTAGCACAGATACGCAGTATTTT.

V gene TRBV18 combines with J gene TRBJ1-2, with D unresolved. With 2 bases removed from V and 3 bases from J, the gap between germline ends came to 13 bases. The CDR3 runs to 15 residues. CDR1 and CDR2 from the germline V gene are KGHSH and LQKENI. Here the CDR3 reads CASSPKAAPDYGYTF. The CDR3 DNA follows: TGTGCCAGCTCACCAAAGGCCGCCCCAGACTATGGCTACACCTTC.

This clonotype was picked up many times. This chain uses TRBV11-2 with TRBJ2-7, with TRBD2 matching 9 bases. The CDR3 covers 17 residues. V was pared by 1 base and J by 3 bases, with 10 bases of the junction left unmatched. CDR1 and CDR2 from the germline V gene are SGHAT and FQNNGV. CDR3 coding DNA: TGTGCCAGCAGCTTAGTATACATGGCTAGCGGGAACTACGAGCAGTACTTC. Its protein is CASSLVYMASGNYEQYF.

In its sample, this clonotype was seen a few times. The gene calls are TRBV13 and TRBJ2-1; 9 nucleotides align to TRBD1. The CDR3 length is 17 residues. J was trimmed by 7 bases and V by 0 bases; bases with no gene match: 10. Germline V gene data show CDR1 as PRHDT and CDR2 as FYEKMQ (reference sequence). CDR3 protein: CASSLGPTGTGRNEQFF. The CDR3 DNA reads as TGTGCCAGCAGCTTAGGCCCTACCGGGACAGGGCGGAATGAGCAGTTCTTC.

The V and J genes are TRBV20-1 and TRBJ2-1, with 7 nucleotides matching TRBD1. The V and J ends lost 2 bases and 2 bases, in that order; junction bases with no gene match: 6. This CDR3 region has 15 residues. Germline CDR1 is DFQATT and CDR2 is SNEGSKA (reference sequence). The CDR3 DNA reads TGCAGTGCTAGACCTCCCGGGACAGCCTACAATGAGCAGTTCTTC. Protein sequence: CSARPPGTAYNEQFF.

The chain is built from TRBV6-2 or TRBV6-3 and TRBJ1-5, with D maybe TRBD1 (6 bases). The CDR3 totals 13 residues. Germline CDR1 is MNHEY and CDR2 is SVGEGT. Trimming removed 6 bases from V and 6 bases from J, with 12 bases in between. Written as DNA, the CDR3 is TGTGCCAGCAGACCAGGGGTTGGTCAGCCCCAGCATTTT. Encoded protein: CASRPGVGQPQHF.

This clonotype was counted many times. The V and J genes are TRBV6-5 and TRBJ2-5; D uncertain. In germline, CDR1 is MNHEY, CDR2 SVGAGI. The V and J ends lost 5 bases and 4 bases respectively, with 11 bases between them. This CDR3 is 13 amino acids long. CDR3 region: CASSKATRETQYF. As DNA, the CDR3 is TGTGCCAGCAGTAAGGCAACTCGAGAGACCCAGTACTTC.

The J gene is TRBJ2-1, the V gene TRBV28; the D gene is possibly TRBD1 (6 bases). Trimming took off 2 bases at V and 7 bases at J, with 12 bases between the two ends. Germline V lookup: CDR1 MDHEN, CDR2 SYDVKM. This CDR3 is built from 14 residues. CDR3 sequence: CASSLRQGRNEQFF. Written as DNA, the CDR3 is TGTGCCAGCAGTTTAAGGCAGGGGAGAAATGAGCAGTTCTTC.

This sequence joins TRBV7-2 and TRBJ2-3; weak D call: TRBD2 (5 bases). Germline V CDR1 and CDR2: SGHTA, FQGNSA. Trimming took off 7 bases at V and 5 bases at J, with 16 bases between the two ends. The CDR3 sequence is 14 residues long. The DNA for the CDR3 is TGTGCCAGCAAAACTAGGAGAACACAAGATACGCAGTATTTT. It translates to CASKTRRTQDTQYF.